A selection of T cell receptor beta chains follows, all from one sample in a study of CD8 T cells in Susac syndrome. TCRdb re-called the immunoSEQ multiplex PCR reads through MiXCR, storing one row per CDR3 protein. This table has approximately 200,000 distinct CDR3 sequences, about 95% appearing once. Sequencing was performed on CD4+ T cells from PBMCs. Source of these receptors: a human donor with multiple sclerosis. CDR3s include the opening cysteine and the closing phenylalanine or tryptophan. The order of the fields is D gene, clone size, V gene, J gene, CDR3 protein, CDR3 DNA. The D gene is left open where the match is weak. Only part of the rows carry a size: once, few, many, or a class if the clone is expanded.

.	.	TRBV5-6	TRBJ1-4	CASTTRATNEKLFF	TGTGCCAGCACCACGCGGGCAACTAATGAAAAACTGTTTTTT
.	.	TRBV15	TRBJ1-2	CATSRDVRPNYGYTF	TGTGCCACCAGCAGAGATGTCCGGCCTAACTATGGCTACACCTTC
.	.	TRBV12-3/TRBV12-4	TRBJ2-1	CASSFLYNEQFF	TGTGCCAGCAGTTTCTTGTACAATGAGCAGTTCTTC
TRBD1	.	TRBV5-6	TRBJ1-1	CASSLYRGHFAEAFF	TGTGCCAGCAGCCTTTACAGGGGGCATTTCGCTGAAGCTTTCTTT
.	.	TRBV4-1	TRBJ2-5	CASSRTLQETQYF	TGCGCCAGCAGCCGGACGCTTCAAGAGACCCAGTACTTC
.	.	TRBV7-2	TRBJ2-2	CASSLVGGRHTGELFF	TGTGCCAGCAGCTTAGTCGGGGGGCGACACACCGGGGAGCTGTTTTTT
TRBD2	.	TRBV29-1	TRBJ2-7	CSVAGTSGAYEQYF	TGCAGCGTTGCCGGGACTAGCGGAGCCTACGAGCAGTACTTC
.	once	TRBV3-1	TRBJ2-7	CASSPLYAAEQYF	TGTGCCAGCAGCCCATTGTATGCGGCCGAGCAGTACTTC
.	.	TRBV5-4	TRBJ2-3	CASSGGLNTDTQYF	TGTGCCAGCAGCGGAGGACTGAACACAGATACGCAGTATTTT
.	.	TRBV27	TRBJ1-6	CASSFSYNSPLHF	TGTGCCAGCAGTTTCTCCTATAATTCACCCCTCCACTTT
.	.	TRBV20-1	TRBJ2-5	CSARDGTAFQETQYF	TGCAGTGCTAGAGATGGGACGGCCTTCCAAGAGACCCAGTACTTC
TRBD2	.	TRBV4-1	TRBJ2-3	CASSQRENTDTQYF	TGCGCCAGCAGCCAGCGGGAGAACACAGATACGCAGTATTTT
.	.	TRBV3-1	TRBJ2-1	CASSYDTKQFF	TGTGCCAGCAGCTATGATACCAAGCAGTTCTTC
.	.	TRBV7-2	TRBJ2-5	CASKKTATGETQYF	TGTGCCAGCAAAAAGACTGCCACAGGGGAGACCCAGTACTTC
.	.	TRBV12-3/TRBV12-4	TRBJ1-2	CASSLKDSYGYTF	TGTGCCAGCAGTTTAAAGGACAGCTATGGCTACACCTTC
TRBD1	.	TRBV29-1	TRBJ2-7	CSVRPTGGKYEQYF	TGCAGCGTCAGGCCGACAGGGGGAAAGTACGAGCAGTACTTC
TRBD2	.	TRBV3-1	TRBJ2-7	CASSPLTSGPSYEQYF	TGTGCCAGCAGCCCCTTGACTAGCGGGCCCTCCTACGAGCAGTACTTC
.	.	TRBV20-1	TRBJ2-7	CSAQGLLDEQYF	TGCAGTGCCCAGGGACTTCTTGACGAGCAGTACTTC
.	.	TRBV10-2	TRBJ2-1	CASSEQRSGSAF	TGCGCCAGCAGTGAGCAGAGGAGCGGGTCGGCCTTC
.	once	TRBV28	TRBJ1-2	CASRVRGGYTF	TGTGCCAGCAGAGTAAGGGGTGGCTACACCTTC
TRBD2	once	TRBV12-3/TRBV12-4	TRBJ2-2	CASGFGYSGEGELFF	TGTGCCAGCGGGTTCGGATATAGCGGGGAGGGGGAGCTGTTTTTT
.	.	TRBV10-3	TRBJ2-7	CAISGWVYEQYF	TGTGCCATCAGTGGATGGGTCTACGAGCAGTACTTC